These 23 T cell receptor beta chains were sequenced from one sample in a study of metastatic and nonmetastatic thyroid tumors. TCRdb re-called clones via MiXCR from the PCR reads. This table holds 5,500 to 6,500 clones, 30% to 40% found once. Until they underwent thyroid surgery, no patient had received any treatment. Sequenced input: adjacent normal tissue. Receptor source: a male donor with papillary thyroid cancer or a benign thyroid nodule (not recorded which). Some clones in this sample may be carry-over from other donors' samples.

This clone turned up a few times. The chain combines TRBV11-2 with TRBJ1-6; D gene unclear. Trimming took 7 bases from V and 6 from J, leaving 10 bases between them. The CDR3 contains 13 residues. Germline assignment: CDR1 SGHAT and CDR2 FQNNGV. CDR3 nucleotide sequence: TGTGCCAGCACTATTACCGTTAATTCACCCCTCCACTTT. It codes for CASTITVNSPLHF.

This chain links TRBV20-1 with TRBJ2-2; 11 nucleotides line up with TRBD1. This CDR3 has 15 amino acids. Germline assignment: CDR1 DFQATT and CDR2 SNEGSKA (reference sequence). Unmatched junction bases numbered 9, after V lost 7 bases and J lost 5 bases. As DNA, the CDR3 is TGCAGTGTCACGCCCGGGACAGGGGGTACCGGGGAGCTGTTTTTT. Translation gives CSVTPGTGGTGELFF.

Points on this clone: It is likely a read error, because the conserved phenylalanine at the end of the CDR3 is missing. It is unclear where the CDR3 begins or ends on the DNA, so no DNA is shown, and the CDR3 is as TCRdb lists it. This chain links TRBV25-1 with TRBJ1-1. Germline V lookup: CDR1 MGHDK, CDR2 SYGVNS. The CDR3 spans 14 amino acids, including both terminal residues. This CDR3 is CASSAFRSNTEALL.

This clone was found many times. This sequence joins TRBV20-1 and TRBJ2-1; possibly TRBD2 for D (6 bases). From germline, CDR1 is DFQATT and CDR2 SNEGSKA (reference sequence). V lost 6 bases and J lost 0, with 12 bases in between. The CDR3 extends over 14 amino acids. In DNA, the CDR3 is TGCAGTGCACGGGACTTCAACTCCTACAATGAGCAGTTCTTC. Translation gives CSARDFNSYNEQFF.

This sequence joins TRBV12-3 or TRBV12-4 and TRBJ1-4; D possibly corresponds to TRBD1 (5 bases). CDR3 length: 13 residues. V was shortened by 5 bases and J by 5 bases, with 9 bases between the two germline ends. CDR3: CASSRDQNEKLFF. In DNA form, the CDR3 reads TGTGCCAGCAGTCGGGACCAGAATGAAAAACTGTTTTTT.

The CDR3 spells CASSRHGQPGGNSPLHF. CDR3 in DNA: TGTGCCAGCAGCCGACATGGACAGCCCGGCGGTAATTCACCCCTCCACTTT. This sequence joins TRBV7-8 and TRBJ1-6; weak D call: TRBD1 (6 bases). The CDR3 is 17 residues long. V lost 5 bases and J lost 6, with 20 bases in between. Germline-derived CDR1 and CDR2 are SGHVS and FQNEAQ.

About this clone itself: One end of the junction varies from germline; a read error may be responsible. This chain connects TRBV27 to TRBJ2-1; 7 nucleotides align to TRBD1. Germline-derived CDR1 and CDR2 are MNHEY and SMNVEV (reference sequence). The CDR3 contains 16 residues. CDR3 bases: TGTGCCAGCAGGACATCCCCAGGGGGAGTGGTGAGTGAGCAGTTGTTC. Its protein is CASRTSPGGVVSEQLF.

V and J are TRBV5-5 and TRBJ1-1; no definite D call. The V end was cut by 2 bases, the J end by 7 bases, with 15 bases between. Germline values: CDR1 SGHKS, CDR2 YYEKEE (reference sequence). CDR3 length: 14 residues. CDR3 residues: CASSFQDPSYEAFF. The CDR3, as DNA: TGTGCCAGCAGCTTCCAGGACCCCTCCTATGAAGCTTTCTTT.

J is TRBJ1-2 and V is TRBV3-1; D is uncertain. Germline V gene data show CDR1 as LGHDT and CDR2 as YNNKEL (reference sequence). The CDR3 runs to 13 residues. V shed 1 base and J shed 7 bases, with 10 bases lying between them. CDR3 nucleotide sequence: TGTGCCAGCAGCCAAGTAGGCGGGTCTGGCTACACCTTC. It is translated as CASSQVGGSGYTF.

The CDR3 DNA sequence: TGTGCCAGCAGAGGCGGGGGGGACTACGAGCAGTACTTC. It codes for CASRGGGDYEQYF. The chain links TRBV27 to TRBJ2-7; 9 bases match TRBD2. Trimming took 6 bases from V and 3 from J; bases not matched to a gene: 3. The germline gives CDR1 MNHEY, CDR2 SMNVEV (reference sequence). The length of the CDR3 is 13 residues.

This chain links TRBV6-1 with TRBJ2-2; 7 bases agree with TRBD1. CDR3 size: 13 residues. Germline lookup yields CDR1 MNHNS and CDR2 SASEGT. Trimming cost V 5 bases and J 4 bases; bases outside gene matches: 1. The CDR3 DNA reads TGTGCCAGCAGTCGACAGGGCACCGGGGAGCTGTTTTTT. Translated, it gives CASSRQGTGELFF.

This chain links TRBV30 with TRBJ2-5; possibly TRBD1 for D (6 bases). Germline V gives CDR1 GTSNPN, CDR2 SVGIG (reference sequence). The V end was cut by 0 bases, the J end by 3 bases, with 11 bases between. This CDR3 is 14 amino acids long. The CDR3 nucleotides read TGTGCCTGGAGTGTACAGGGTAACAAAGAGACCCAGTACTTC. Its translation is CAWSVQGNKETQYF. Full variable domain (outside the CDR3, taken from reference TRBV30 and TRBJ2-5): SQTIHQWPATLVQPVGSPLSLECTVEGTSNPNLYWYRQAAGRGLQLLFYSVGIGQISSEVPQNLSASRPQDRQFILSSKKLLLSDSGFYLCAWSVQGNKETQYFGPGTRLLVL.

The CDR3 loop reads CASSDRTSGSNEQFF. The CDR3 DNA follows: TGTGCCAGCAGTGACCGGACTAGCGGGAGCAATGAGCAGTTCTTC. V gene TRBV6-4 combines with J gene TRBJ2-1; TRBD2 matches 13 bases. Germline loops: CDR1 MRHNA, CDR2 SNTAGT. The CDR3 contains 15 residues. The V segment lost 2 bases and the J segment 6 bases; nucleotides outside the gene matches: 1.

CDR3 bases: TGTGCCTGGAGTTTTGCGGTTAATGAAAAACTGTTTTTT. Translated, it gives CAWSFAVNEKLFF. This chain uses TRBV30 with TRBJ1-4; D is uncertain. Trimming took off 2 bases at V and 4 bases at J, with 8 bases between the two ends. This CDR3 is built from 13 residues. Germline CDR1 and CDR2: GTSNPN and SVGIG (reference sequence).

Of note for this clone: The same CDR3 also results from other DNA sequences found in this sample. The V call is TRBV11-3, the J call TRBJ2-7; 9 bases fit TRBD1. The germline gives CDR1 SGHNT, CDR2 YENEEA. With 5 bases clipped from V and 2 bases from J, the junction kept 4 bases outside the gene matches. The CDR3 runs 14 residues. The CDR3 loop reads CASSPGTGPYEQYF. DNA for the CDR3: TGTGCCAGCAGCCCCGGGACAGGGCCCTACGAGCAGTACTTC.

The CDR3 bases are TGTGCCAGCTCCCTAGCCGGCGGGATCACATTTACGCAGTATTTT. This sequence encodes CASSLAGGITFTQYF. V usage is TRBV27 and J usage is TRBJ2-3; a weak D match, TRBD2 (6 bases). Trimming shortened V by 8 bases and J by 8 bases, and 23 bases separated the two germline ends. The length of the CDR3 is 15 residues. Germline lookup yields CDR1 MNHEY and CDR2 SMNVEV (reference sequence).

The CDR3 loop is CASSLACLNSPLHF. CDR3 DNA: TGTGCCAGCAGTTTAGCGTGCCTTAATTCACCCCTCCACTTT. The chain couples TRBV28 to TRBJ1-6; D is ambiguous. Germline V gene sequence: CDR1 MDHEN, CDR2 SYDVKM. Deletions cut 2 bases from V and 6 bases from J, with 8 bases between. The CDR3 totals 14 residues.

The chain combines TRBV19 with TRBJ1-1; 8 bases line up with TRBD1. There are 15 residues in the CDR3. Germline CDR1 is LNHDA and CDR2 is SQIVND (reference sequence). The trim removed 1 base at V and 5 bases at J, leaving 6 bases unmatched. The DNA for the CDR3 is TGTGCCAGTAGTATAGCGGTCAGGACAGGGACTGAAGCTTTCTTT. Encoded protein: CASSIAVRTGTEAFF.

The CDR3 is CASSQENRLNYGYTF. The CDR3 DNA reads as TGCGCCAGCAGCCAGGAAAACAGACTTAACTATGGCTACACCTTC. The J gene is TRBJ1-2, the V gene TRBV4-1; D is ambiguous. The V gene's germline CDR1 is MGHRA and CDR2 YSYEKL. The CDR3 extends over 15 amino acids. V gave up 3 bases and J gave up 1 base, with 12 bases separating them.

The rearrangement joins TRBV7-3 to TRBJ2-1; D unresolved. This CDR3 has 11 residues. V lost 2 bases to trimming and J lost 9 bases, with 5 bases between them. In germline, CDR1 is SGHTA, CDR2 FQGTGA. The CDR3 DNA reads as TGTGCCAGCAGCTTAGCTACTGAGCAGTTCTTC. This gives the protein CASSLATEQFF.

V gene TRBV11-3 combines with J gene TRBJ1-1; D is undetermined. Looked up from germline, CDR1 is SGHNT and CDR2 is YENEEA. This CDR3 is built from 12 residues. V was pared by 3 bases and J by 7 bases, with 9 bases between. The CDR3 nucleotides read TGTGCCAGCAGCTTCACAGCTTATGAAGCTTTCTTT. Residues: CASSFTAYEAFF.

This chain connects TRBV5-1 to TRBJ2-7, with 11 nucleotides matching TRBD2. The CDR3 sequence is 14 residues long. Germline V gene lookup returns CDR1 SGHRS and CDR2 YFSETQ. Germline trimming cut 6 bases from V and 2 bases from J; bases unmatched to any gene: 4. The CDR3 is CASISTSGTYEQYF. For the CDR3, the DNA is TGCGCCAGCATCTCGACTAGCGGGACCTACGAGCAGTACTTC.

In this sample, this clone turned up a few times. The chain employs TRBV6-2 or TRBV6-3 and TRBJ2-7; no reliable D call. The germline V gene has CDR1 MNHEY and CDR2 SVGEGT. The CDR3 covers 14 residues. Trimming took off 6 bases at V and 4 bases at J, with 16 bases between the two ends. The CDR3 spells CASSSRLNMYEQYF. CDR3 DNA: TGTGCCAGCAGCTCTAGATTAAATATGTACGAGCAGTACTTC.